A single sample gave rise to the 18 T cell receptor beta chains below, sequenced in a study of cytotoxic CD8 clonotypes in ibrutinib-treated CLL. The repertoire was sequenced with immunoSEQ multiplex PCR; TCRdb's copy has only in-frame clones and lacks some. The profile covers some 120,000 clones, with approximately 81% appearing a single time and about 3.3% taken by the ten largest. The source was PBMCs, collected after 24 months of ibrutinib treatment. The receptors were gathered from a human donor with chronic lymphocytic leukemia.

The CDR3 loop is CASSLRKVGEQFF. The CDR3 nucleotides read TGTGCCAGCAGCTTAAGGAAAGTTGGTGAGCAGTTCTTC. The chain is built from TRBV7-8 and TRBJ2-1; D gene uncertain. Germline V CDR1 and CDR2: SGHVS, FQNEAQ. V was pared by 2 bases and J by 9 bases, with 11 bases between. The CDR3 covers 13 residues. The complete variable domain, with remaining parts taken from reference TRBV7-8 and TRBJ2-1, reads GAGVSQSPRYKVAKRGQDVALRCDPISGHVSLFWYQQALGQGPEFLTYFQNEAQLDKSGLPSDRFFAERPEGSVSTLKIQRTQQEDSAVYLCASSLRKVGEQFFGPGTRLTVL.

As concerns this clone: A clone one base away is much larger, so this may be a read error. Additional DNA sequences in this sample encode the identical CDR3. J is TRBJ2-3 and V is TRBV30, with TRBD2 matching over 15 bases. Per germline, CDR1 GTSNPN and CDR2 SVGIG (reference sequence). The CDR3 is 14 residues long. The CDR3 loop is CAWGLAGGTDTQYF. The CDR3 DNA is TGTGCTTGGGGACTAGCGGGGGGTACAGATACGCAGTATTTT.

This clone showed up just once. J is TRBJ1-2 and V is TRBV9; TRBD1 agrees at 7 bases. The CDR3 covers 17 residues. Germline CDR1 and CDR2: SGDLS and YYNGEE. V lost 5 bases to trimming and J lost 3 bases; unmatched junction nucleotides: 16. CDR3 loop: CASSPRGGGRDDYGYTF. The CDR3 DNA is TGTGCCAGCAGTCCAAGGGGAGGGGGCAGGGATGACTATGGCTACACCTTC.

This clone has just one count. V usage is TRBV14 and J usage is TRBJ2-1; 9 bases are a match to TRBD1. Germline lookup yields CDR1 SGHDN and CDR2 FVKESK. The CDR3 has 19 residues. V lost 0 bases and J lost 0; bases outside the gene matches: 9. The CDR3 nucleotides are TGTGCCAGCAGCCAAGATTGGCCCCGGACAGGGGTCTCCTACAATGAGCAGTTCTTC. It specifies CASSQDWPRTGVSYNEQFF.

The chain combines TRBV5-5 with TRBJ2-7; D not resolved. Trimming pared 2 bases from V and 2 bases from J, leaving 11 bases between. This CDR3 spans 14 amino acids. The germline gives CDR1 SGHKS, CDR2 YYEKEE (reference sequence). The CDR3 loop is CASSLGPRAYEQYF. The CDR3 bases are TGTGCCAGCAGCTTAGGTCCGAGAGCCTACGAGCAGTACTTC.

This chain connects TRBV19 to TRBJ1-2, with D possibly being TRBD1 (5 bases). The length of the CDR3 is 15 residues. Trimming removed 1 base from V and 4 bases from J, with 13 bases in between. The germline V gene has CDR1 LNHDA and CDR2 SQIVND (reference sequence). The CDR3 here is CASSIVGVTAYGYTF. The CDR3 region has the DNA TGTGCCAGTAGTATAGTCGGGGTGACAGCCTATGGCTACACCTTC.

V gene TRBV10-3 combines with J gene TRBJ2-3; 10 bases match TRBD2. There are 16 residues in the CDR3. In germline, CDR1 is ENHRY, CDR2 SYGVKD. V lost 4 bases, J lost 6 bases, and 10 bases stayed unmatched. CDR3 amino acids: CAISGSERGGFDTQYF. CDR3 sequence (DNA): TGTGCCATCAGTGGGTCCGAGCGGGGGGGCTTTGATACGCAGTATTTT.

This chain joins TRBV6-6 and TRBJ2-2; D gene unclear. The CDR3 loop spans 16 amino acids. V was clipped by 6 bases and J by 2 bases, with 16 bases between them. Germline lookup yields CDR1 MNHNY and CDR2 SVGAGI (reference sequence). CDR3: CASSRSRQDNTGELFF. The CDR3 DNA reads TGTGCCAGCAGCCGTTCCCGGCAGGACAACACCGGGGAGCTGTTTTTT.

This sequence joins TRBV25-1 and TRBJ2-5; perhaps TRBD2 as D (6 bases). V lost 3 bases and J 4 bases, leaving 9 bases between the germline ends. Looked up from germline, CDR1 is MGHDK and CDR2 is SYGVNS. The CDR3 is 13 residues long. DNA for the CDR3: TGTGCCAGCAGTGAGCCGGGGGTAGAGACCCAGTACTTC. It is translated as CASSEPGVETQYF.

This clone was counted a few times. The V gene is TRBV20-1, the J gene TRBJ2-1, with a weak D call TRBD2 (5 bases). CDR3 length equals 11 residues. The germline V gene has CDR1 DFQATT and CDR2 SNEGSKA (reference sequence). V was clipped by 4 bases and J by 6 bases, with 7 bases between them. The CDR3 is CSATLGNEQFF. The CDR3, as DNA: TGCAGTGCTACACTAGGCAATGAGCAGTTCTTC.

CDR3 in DNA: TGTGCCAGCAGCTTAAGAATCAACCCCCTTAGCACAGATACGCAGTATTTT. This codes for CASSLRINPLSTDTQYF. This rearrangement joins TRBV11-2 to TRBJ2-3; D unresolved. V lost 2 bases and J 0 bases, leaving 15 bases between the germline ends. The CDR3 is 17 amino acids. Looked up from germline, CDR1 is SGHAT and CDR2 is FQNNGV.

This chain connects TRBV29-1 to TRBJ2-1, with 9 nucleotides matching TRBD1. CDR1 and CDR2 (germline): SQVTM, ANQGSEA. The CDR3 has 15 amino acids. With 5 bases clipped from V and 5 bases from J, the junction kept 10 bases outside the gene matches. In DNA, the CDR3 is TGCAGCGTTCGGAAGGGGACAGGGTCCGACAATGAGCAGTTCTTC. Its translation: CSVRKGTGSDNEQFF.

The V call is TRBV6-5, the J call TRBJ2-7, with 9 bases aligning to TRBD2. CDR1 is MNHEY, CDR2 SVGAGI, per germline. After removal of 6 bases from V and 2 bases from J, the junction contained 8 bases not matched to a gene. The CDR3 loop spans 15 amino acids. The CDR3 protein is CASSLAGGGTYEQYF. The CDR3 DNA reads as TGTGCCAGCAGCCTCGCGGGGGGGGGTACCTACGAGCAGTACTTC.

The chain uses TRBV7-9 and TRBJ2-1; perhaps TRBD2 as D (7 bases). In germline, CDR1 is SEHNR, CDR2 FQNEAQ (reference sequence). Trimming took 1 base from V and 5 from J, leaving 12 bases between them. This CDR3 contains 15 residues. In nucleotides, the CDR3 is TGTGCCAGCAGCTTAGTCGGGGGGCGTAACAATGAGCAGTTCTTC. It codes for CASSLVGGRNNEQFF.

The chain employs TRBV4-1 and TRBJ2-7; tentatively, D is TRBD1 or TRBD2 (6 bases each). Germline CDR1 and CDR2: MGHRA and YSYEKL. The CDR3 has 16 residues. V lost 1 base, J lost 5 bases, and 18 bases lay in between. The CDR3 DNA reads as TGCGCCAGCAGCCAAGTTTTGGGGGGCGGTGGGAACGAGCAGTACTTC. Residues: CASSQVLGGGGNEQYF.

The DNA of the CDR3 is TGTGCCTGGAGTCTACAGGTAATGGATGAGCAGTTCTTC. This sequence encodes CAWSLQVMDEQFF. The V call is TRBV30, the J call TRBJ2-1, with a tentative D call TRBD1 (5 bases). Germline V gene lookup returns CDR1 GTSNPN and CDR2 SVGIG (reference sequence). The CDR3 runs 13 residues. Trimming took off 2 bases at V and 8 bases at J, with 13 bases between the two ends.

The chain carries TRBV7-9 and TRBJ1-1; a possible D gene is TRBD1 (5 bases). Germline lookup yields CDR1 SEHNR and CDR2 FQNEAQ (reference sequence). There are 15 residues in the CDR3. V gave up 8 bases and J gave up 6 bases, with 22 bases separating them. The CDR3 coding sequence is TGTGCCAGCCAACCCCCCGGGGCCCCGAGCGCTGAAGCTTTCTTT. Protein product: CASQPPGAPSAEAFF.

The V gene is TRBV7-9, the J gene TRBJ2-7, with D possibly being TRBD1 or TRBD2 (5 bases each). Germline assignment: CDR1 SEHNR and CDR2 FQNEAQ (reference sequence). The V end was cut by 1 base, the J end by 6 bases, with 10 bases between. This CDR3 is built from 13 residues. The DNA for the CDR3 is TGTGCCAGCAGCTTAGGGTCGGGGCGCGAGCAGTACTTC. Translating gives CASSLGSGREQYF. The full variable domain, its missing parts supplied by reference TRBV7-9 and TRBJ2-7, is DTGVSQNPRHKITKRGQNVTFRCDPISEHNRLYWYRQTLGQGPEFLTYFQNEAQLEKSRLLSDRFSAERPKGSFSTLEIQRTEQGDSAMYLCASSLGSGREQYFGPGTRLTVT.